The TCR beta chain described here comes from a study of T cells in localized non-small cell lung cancer. The study, taken as a whole, reports: Uninvolved adjacent lung had more T cell clonality than any other tissue, topping tumor.

Libraries were prepared by immunoSEQ multiplex PCR; TCRdb keeps only in-frame clonotypes and omits some of them. The sample shows 13,000 or so clones, 28% of them seen only once. From germline, CDR1 is KGHSH and CDR2 LQKENI. V shed 3 bases and J 5 bases; nucleotides not matched to a gene: 2. The CDR3 is 14 residues long. A note on this clone: Its matching antigen is unknown.

The TCR sequence derives from a female donor at least 60 years old with stage I lung adenocarcinoma. The V gene is TRBV18, the J gene TRBJ2-7; 12 bases agree with TRBD1. The sequencing here drew on lung tumor tissue, taken before any cancer treatment. The chain's CDR3 is CASSPGQGAHEQYF. CDR3 nucleotides: TGTGCCAGCTCACCGGGACAGGGGGCCCACGAGCAGTACTTC.